This T cell receptor (beta chain) derives from a study of molecular identifiers for immune sequencing clone quantification. Bulk TCR library preparation followed previously described methods with listed TCR primers. TCRdb re-analysed the PCR reads in MiXCR, keeping a single row per CDR3 protein. In the table there are about 640,000 distinct CDR3 sequences, nearly 20% of which are singletons. This clonotype was seen a few times. The germline V gene has CDR1 SGHVS and CDR2 FNYEAQ. Between the trimmed V and J ends, which lost 4 bases and 1 base, there was a span of 10 bases. This CDR3 has 14 residues. V usage is TRBV7-6 and J usage is TRBJ2-5; D gene unclear. The material sequenced was naive CD8+ T cells from blood, with Jurkat cell RNA spiked in. Subset in this sample: FACS-sorted CD8+CD4-CCR7+CD45RA+ naive T cells. The receptor was derived from a human donor in good health. Some libraries in this study had Jurkat cell RNA spiked in. CDR3: CASSSYGAQETQYF. The CDR3 DNA reads TGTGCCAGCAGCTCTTATGGTGCCCAAGAGACCCAGTACTTC.